The 21 T cell receptor beta chains below all came from one sample that was sequenced in a study of CD8+ T cells in alopecia areata. RNA extraction and reverse transcription yielded cDNA as sequencing template. The method was immunoSEQ multiplex PCR; TCRdb's version includes in-frame clones alone and lacks a portion of them. The sample holds about 290,000 clones, about three fifths seen once. Specified treatment: oral pan-JAK inhibitor, 5-10 mg twice daily. The specimen was CD4+ T cells sorted from blood, collected at week 24, from a patient treated with tofacitinib. The receptors come from a human donor with alopecia areata.

Only a few counts were recorded for this clone. Different DNA sequences within this sample yield the same CDR3. V gene TRBV30 combines with J gene TRBJ2-7; D not certain. Germline CDR1 is GTSNPN and CDR2 is SVGIG (reference sequence). The V gene lost 0 bases and the J gene lost 6 bases, with 6 bases spanning the gap. This CDR3 has 11 residues. The CDR3 sequence is CAWSVAGEQYF. The CDR3 nucleotides are TGTGCCTGGAGTGTAGCAGGCGAGCAGTACTTC.

This chain joins TRBV5-6 and TRBJ2-7, with D uncertain. Germline-derived CDR1 and CDR2 are SGHDT and YYEEEE. The CDR3 totals 12 residues. V lost 1 base, J lost 5 bases, and 7 bases lay in between. CDR3 DNA sequence: TGTGCCAGCAGCTTGAGAGCAGACGAGCAGTACTTC. This encodes CASSLRADEQYF.

The chain has TRBV23-1 and TRBJ1-4; the D gene is possibly TRBD1 (6 bases). TRBV23-1 is reported as an ORF; its role is uncertain. V gave up 0 bases and J gave up 8 bases, with 16 bases separating them. The CDR3 has 16 residues. CDR3 protein: CASSQSVPRGGEKLFF. Written as DNA, the CDR3 is TGCGCCAGCAGTCAATCGGTTCCCAGGGGAGGAGAAAAACTGTTTTTT.

This chain uses TRBV9 with TRBJ1-1; D gene ambiguous. The CDR3 consists of 14 residues. The V end lost 4 bases, the J end lost 0 bases, and 10 bases lay between the germline ends. Germline CDR1 and CDR2: SGDLS and YYNGEE. CDR3 sequence: CASSPHAMNTEAFF. The CDR3 coding sequence is TGTGCCAGCAGCCCCCACGCCATGAACACTGAAGCTTTCTTT.

The rearrangement links TRBV7-2 to TRBJ2-5, with TRBD2 as a possible D gene (6 bases). This CDR3 region has 14 residues. V was shortened by 3 bases and J by 2 bases, with 10 bases between the two germline ends. Germline-derived CDR1 and CDR2 are SGHTA and FQGNSA. In DNA form, the CDR3 reads TGTGCCAGCAGCTTTCAGCGGGCTCAAGAGACCCAGTACTTC. It yields the protein CASSFQRAQETQYF.

The V gene is TRBV29-1, the J gene TRBJ1-1; 8 nucleotides line up with TRBD1. Germline trimming cut 4 bases from V and 1 base from J; bases unmatched to any gene: 5. Germline CDR1 is SQVTM and CDR2 is ANQGSEA. This CDR3 is 14 amino acids long. Here the CDR3 reads CSVAADRANTEAFF. The DNA for the CDR3 is TGCAGCGTTGCGGCGGACAGGGCGAACACTGAAGCTTTCTTT.

The chain joins TRBV4-3 to TRBJ2-6; no reliable D call. The length of the CDR3 is 15 residues. CDR1 and CDR2 (germline): LGHNA, YSLEER. The ends were cut back, 1 base at V and 4 bases at J, with 8 bases in the middle. The CDR3 bases are TGCGCCAGCAGCCAAGTAATGTGGGGGGCCAACGTCCTGACTTTC. It specifies CASSQVMWGANVLTF.

The gene calls are TRBV18 and TRBJ1-1; maybe TRBD1 (5 bases). The CDR3 spans 14 residues. CDR1 KGHSH and CDR2 LQKENI come from the germline V gene. The V and J ends lost 3 bases and 6 bases respectively, with 14 bases between them. Here the CDR3 DNA reads TGTGCCAGCTCACCCCTCAGGGACTCGCCTGAAGCTTTCTTT. Amino acids: CASSPLRDSPEAFF. Complete variable domain (other parts from reference TRBV18 and TRBJ1-1): NAGVMQNPRHLVRRRGQEARLRCSPMKGHSHVYWYRQLPEEGLKFMVYLQKENIIDESGMPKERFSAEFPKEGPSILRIQQVVRGDSAAYFCASSPLRDSPEAFFGQGTRLTVV.

The V call is TRBV5-6, the J call TRBJ2-7; a weak D match, TRBD2 (5 bases). V dropped 6 bases and J dropped 0 bases, with 22 bases sitting between them. The CDR3 is 17 amino acids. In germline, CDR1 is SGHDT, CDR2 YYEEEE. The CDR3 region is CASTHRGNRIGSYEQYF. CDR3 coding DNA: TGTGCCAGCACCCACCGGGGTAACAGAATCGGCTCCTACGAGCAGTACTTC.

The gene calls are TRBV23-1 and TRBJ1-1; possible D gene TRBD1, 5 bases. TRBV23-1 is known as an ORF, though its function is uncertain. The CDR3 runs to 17 residues. Trimming shortened V by 6 bases and J by 4 bases, and 24 bases separated the two germline ends. The CDR3 loop reads CASSGERGTRQSTEAFF. CDR3 in DNA: TGCGCCAGCAGCGGAGAGAGGGGTACCCGACAGAGCACTGAAGCTTTCTTT.

V usage is TRBV7-2 and J usage is TRBJ2-5; weak D call: TRBD2 (5 bases). Germline V gene lookup returns CDR1 SGHTA and CDR2 FQGNSA. The CDR3 consists of 16 residues. Trimming took 5 bases from V and 6 from J, leaving 22 bases between them. Here the CDR3 reads CASSPTSRGSGQTQYF. In DNA form, the CDR3 reads TGTGCCAGCAGCCCCACCTCCAGAGGGAGTGGCCAGACCCAGTACTTC.

This clone was detected only a few times. The chain has TRBV7-2 and TRBJ2-6; maybe TRBD1 (5 bases). This CDR3 is 15 amino acids long. V was pared by 5 bases and J by 4 bases, with 12 bases between. CDR1 is SGHTA, CDR2 FQGNSA, per germline. The CDR3 region is CASSATGSGANVLTF. Written as DNA, the CDR3 is TGTGCCAGCAGCGCAACAGGTTCCGGGGCCAACGTCCTGACTTTC. Full variable domain (outside the CDR3, taken from reference TRBV7-2 and TRBJ2-6): GAGVSQSPSNKVTEKGKDVELRCDPISGHTALYWYRQSLGQGLEFLIYFQGNSAPDKSGLPSDRFSAERTGGSVSTLTIQRTQQEDSAVYLCASSATGSGANVLTFGAGSRLTVL.

This clone has only a few counts. V usage is TRBV11-2 and J usage is TRBJ2-7, with TRBD2 as a possible D gene (5 bases). CDR1 and CDR2 from the germline V gene are SGHAT and FQNNGV. Deletions cut 5 bases from V and 3 bases from J, with 14 bases between. The CDR3 loop spans 14 amino acids. CDR3 coding DNA: TGTGCCAGCAGCCTCAGGAAGGCGGGCTACGAGCAGTACTTC. The encoded protein is CASSLRKAGYEQYF.

This clone has more than one count but fewer than ten. This chain joins TRBV5-6 and TRBJ2-4, with D unclear. Between the trimmed V and J ends, which lost 0 bases and 4 bases, there was a span of 5 bases. The germline V gene has CDR1 SGHDT and CDR2 YYEEEE. The length of the CDR3 is 13 residues. This chain's CDR3 is CASSLDRKNIQYF. The CDR3 nucleotides read TGTGCCAGCAGCTTGGACAGAAAAAACATTCAGTACTTC.

This clone was seen just once. The CDR3 nucleotides are TGCGCCAGCAGCTTGGCAGGGGCCTTCTACGAGCAGTACTTC. This encodes CASSLAGAFYEQYF. The chain recombines TRBV5-1 with TRBJ2-7, with a weak D call TRBD1 (6 bases). The CDR3 has 14 amino acids. Germline CDR1 SGHRS, CDR2 YFSETQ. With 0 bases removed from V and 3 bases from J, the gap between germline ends came to 10 bases.

This clone was seen more than once but under ten times. The rearrangement uses TRBV7-8 and TRBJ2-2; 7 bases are shared with TRBD1. Germline values: CDR1 SGHVS, CDR2 FQNEAQ. CDR3 length equals 16 residues. With V trimmed by 2 bases and J by 0 bases, 3 bases remained unmatched. CDR3 DNA sequence: TGTGCCAGCAGCTTACTAGGGGGCGCGAACACCGGGGAGCTGTTTTTT. Its protein product is CASSLLGGANTGELFF.

This chain connects TRBV29-1 to TRBJ1-1; D is uncertain. The CDR3 extends over 15 amino acids. Germline CDR1 SQVTM, CDR2 ANQGSEA. The germline V and J ends were trimmed by 4 bases and 0 bases, with 15 bases remaining between them. The CDR3 reads CSVVFSRLMNTEAFF. In DNA, the CDR3 is TGCAGCGTTGTCTTTTCCCGGCTTATGAACACTGAAGCTTTCTTT. The complete variable domain, with remaining parts taken from reference TRBV29-1 and TRBJ1-1, reads SAVISQKPSRDICQRGTSLTIQCQVDSQVTMMFWYRQQPGQSLTLIATANQGSEATYESGFVIDKFPISRPNLTFSTLTVSNMSPEDSSIYLCSVVFSRLMNTEAFFGQGTRLTVV.

J is TRBJ1-5 and V is TRBV5-1; TRBD1 is a possible D gene (5 bases). Germline V gene lookup returns CDR1 SGHRS and CDR2 YFSETQ. CDR3 length: 15 amino acids. V lost 1 base, J lost 7 bases, and 15 bases lay in between. CDR3 nucleotide sequence: TGCGCCAGCAGCTTGTCGGGGGTGTCGGTCCAGCCCCAGCATTTT. This encodes CASSLSGVSVQPQHF.

The chain couples TRBV15 to TRBJ2-1, with a possible D match to TRBD2 (6 bases). Germline V gene data show CDR1 as LNHNV and CDR2 as YYDKDF (reference sequence). The CDR3 length is 14 residues. V lost 0 bases to trimming and J lost 9 bases, with 12 bases between them. In DNA form, the CDR3 reads TGTGCCACCAGCAGAGATGGAGGGATCGGTGAGCAGTTCTTC. Translated: CATSRDGGIGEQFF.

This chain uses TRBV7-9 with TRBJ1-6, with D unclear. Trimming pared 8 bases from V and 0 bases from J, leaving 11 bases between. Germline V gene data show CDR1 as SEHNR and CDR2 as FQNEAQ (reference sequence). The CDR3 has 15 amino acids. The CDR3 sequence: CASDPPSSYNSPLHF. The CDR3 DNA reads as TGTGCCAGCGATCCCCCGAGCTCCTATAATTCACCCCTCCACTTT.

This clone was seen only a few times. V is TRBV30 and J is TRBJ1-2; the D gene is possibly TRBD1 (5 bases). Trimming removed 2 bases at V and 5 bases at J, with 18 bases between. The CDR3 covers 15 residues. The V gene's germline CDR1 is GTSNPN and CDR2 SVGIG (reference sequence). The CDR3 DNA sequence: TGTGCCTGGAGTCTCCCTCCGACAGATAAGTATGGCTACACCTTC. Its translation is CAWSLPPTDKYGYTF.